This T cell receptor beta chain was recovered during a study of human T cells and chemical hapten exposure. Germline V lookup: CDR1 MDHEN, CDR2 SYDVKM. The CDR3 contains 15 residues. V trimming: 4 bases; J trimming: 2 bases; junction bases outside the gene matches: 4. Study processing details: Sample TCR counts, which ranged from roughly 23,224 to 750,000, had a median of around 96,000. TCRdb re-analysed the RACE reads in MiXCR, keeping a single row per CDR3 protein. TCRdb, not the authors, supplied the V and J calls. Of fewer than 40,000 distinct CDR3 sequences in the sample, more than 9.5% were seen once. This clonotype was picked up a small number of times. Time point in this sample: patch test 3, about 24 weeks after DPC sensitization. Treatment noted: therapeutic diphenylcyclopropenone sensitization with weekly scalp DPC. Before extraction, the whole blood was not fractionated, and total RNA was taken from it.

This sequence joins TRBV28 and TRBJ2-7; 11 bases line up with TRBD1. Sequenced material: whole blood, taken in connection with sensitization to the hapten diphenylcyclopropenone (DPC). This receptor was taken from a woman aged 40-49 years with alopecia areata. Some clones in this sample may be carry-over from other donors' samples. CDR3 sequence (DNA): TGTGCCAGCAGTTATCCGGGACAGGGGGCCTACGAGCAGTACTTC. Its translation is CASSYPGQGAYEQYF.